The 23 T cell receptor beta chains below were found in one sample sequenced in a study of blood T cell repertoires in COVID-19. TCRdb's copy holds only in-frame clones and misses some; the assay was immunoSEQ multiplex PCR. The sample holds some 200,000 clones, around 83% seen once. The specimen sequenced was peripheral blood. Receptors originate from a woman between 40 and 55 years old who had recovered from COVID-19.

V usage is TRBV15 and J usage is TRBJ2-6; no clear D gene. V lost 1 base, J lost 0 bases, and 7 bases lay in between. CDR3 length: 16 amino acids. The germline CDR1 and CDR2 sequences are LNHNV and YYDKDF (reference sequence). The CDR3, as DNA: TGTGCCACCAGCAGAGCTCCTCTCTCTGGGGCCAACGTCCTGACTTTC. This codes for CATSRAPLSGANVLTF.

This sequence joins TRBV7-3 and TRBJ2-1; D possibly corresponds to TRBD2 (7 bases). Germline V CDR1 and CDR2: SGHTA, FQGTGA. The CDR3 is 16 amino acids. V gave up 5 bases and J gave up 0 bases, with 14 bases separating them. The CDR3 protein is CASSAAGASSYNEQFF. The CDR3 DNA reads TGTGCCAGCAGCGCCGCGGGGGCTAGCTCCTACAATGAGCAGTTCTTC.

This rearrangement joins TRBV7-9 to TRBJ1-1; D possibly corresponds to TRBD1 (5 bases). The V end lost 5 bases, the J end lost 7 bases, and 17 bases lay between the germline ends. CDR3 size: 14 residues. Germline CDR1 is SEHNR and CDR2 is FQNEAQ (reference sequence). Here the CDR3 DNA reads TGTGCCAGCAGCCCTCAGGGAGGGGAGGGTGAAGCTTTCTTT. Residues: CASSPQGGEGEAFF.

The genes are TRBV6-4 and TRBJ2-2, with D unclear. The CDR3 is made up of 14 amino acids. V lost 6 bases and J 1 base, leaving 9 bases between the germline ends. Per the germline V gene, CDR1 is MRHNA and CDR2 is SNTAGT. The DNA of the CDR3 is TGTGCCAGCAGCGAACTCTTGAACACCGGGGAGCTGTTTTTT. Translated: CASSELLNTGELFF.

J is TRBJ2-1 and V is TRBV3-1 (or the pseudogene TRBV3-2); 7 bases agree with TRBD2. CDR3 length: 16 amino acids. Germline V gene data show CDR1 as LGHDT and CDR2 as YNNKEL (reference sequence). V lost 3 bases to trimming and J lost 4 bases; unmatched junction nucleotides: 9. Here the CDR3 reads CASSHEAGSRYNEQFF. The CDR3 nucleotides read TGTGCCAGCAGCCACGAAGCGGGGTCTAGATACAATGAGCAGTTCTTC.

The V gene is TRBV6-1, the J gene TRBJ2-3; possibly TRBD2 for D (5 bases). CDR1 and CDR2 from the germline V gene are MNHNS and SASEGT. V gave up 0 bases and J gave up 4 bases, with 5 bases separating them. The CDR3 has 13 amino acids. CDR3 amino acids: CASSEAGADTQYF. Written as DNA, the CDR3 is TGTGCCAGCAGTGAAGCGGGAGCAGATACGCAGTATTTT.

The V call is TRBV18, the J call TRBJ2-5, with TRBD1 matching over 9 bases. V lost 1 base to trimming and J lost 4 bases; unmatched junction nucleotides: 1. The CDR3 runs to 14 residues. The germline V gene has CDR1 KGHSH and CDR2 LQKENI. CDR3 in DNA: TGTGCCAGCTCACCACAGGGACAGGGAGAGACCCAGTACTTC. This sequence encodes CASSPQGQGETQYF.

V gene TRBV10-3 combines with J gene TRBJ1-3; D uncertain. Germline CDR1 reads ENHRY; CDR2 reads SYGVKD. The V and J ends lost 7 bases and 0 bases respectively, with 13 bases between them. The CDR3 runs to 15 residues. This CDR3 is CAIKSTSISGNTIYF. For the CDR3, the DNA is TGTGCCATCAAATCAACCTCTATCTCTGGAAACACCATATATTTT.

The chain combines TRBV10-3 with TRBJ1-4; a possible D gene is TRBD1 (5 bases). The V gene's germline CDR1 is ENHRY and CDR2 SYGVKD. CDR3 length equals 14 residues. The germline V and J ends were trimmed by 6 bases and 2 bases, with 10 bases remaining between them. In DNA, the CDR3 is TGTGCCATCAGCGACAGAGCCACTAATGAAAAACTGTTTTTT. Amino acids: CAISDRATNEKLFF.

The chain joins TRBV4-3 to TRBJ2-1, with TRBD2 identical over 11 bases. The CDR3 loop spans 16 amino acids. The germline gives CDR1 LGHNA, CDR2 YSLEER. V gave up 1 base and J gave up 2 bases; unmatched junction bases: 1. The CDR3 loop is CASSQGTSGPYNEQFF. The CDR3 coding sequence is TGCGCCAGCAGCCAAGGGACTAGCGGGCCCTACAATGAGCAGTTCTTC.

The chain joins TRBV3-1 (or the pseudogene TRBV3-2) to TRBJ2-3; 12 positions agree with TRBD2. The CDR3 runs 15 residues. CDR1 and CDR2 (germline): LGHDT, YNNKEL (reference sequence). With V trimmed by 5 bases and J by 4 bases, 4 bases remained unmatched. CDR3 protein: CASSFLAGGSDTQYF. CDR3 in DNA: TGTGCCAGCAGCTTCCTAGCGGGGGGGTCAGATACGCAGTATTTT.

CDR3 bases: TGTGCCAGCAGTCCCTCCAGGGGAGGGACTGGAAACACCATATATTTT. This encodes CASSPSRGGTGNTIYF. The chain uses TRBV28 and TRBJ1-3; D is perhaps TRBD1 (6 bases). CDR1 and CDR2 (germline): MDHEN, SYDVKM. The V and J ends lost 5 bases and 2 bases respectively, with 16 bases between them. CDR3 size: 16 residues. Combining the CDR3 with reference TRBV28 and TRBJ1-3 gives the whole variable domain DVKVTQSSRYLVKRTGEKVFLECVQDMDHENMFWYRQDPGLGLRLIYFSYDVKMKEKGDIPEGYSVSREKKERFSLILESASTNQTSMYLCASSPSRGGTGNTIYFGEGSWLTVV.

This chain joins TRBV3-1 (or the pseudogene TRBV3-2) and TRBJ1-3; possibly TRBD1 for D (6 bases). Germline assignment: CDR1 LGHDT and CDR2 YNNKEL (reference sequence). The CDR3 has 13 residues. The V gene lost 6 bases and the J gene lost 4 bases, with 10 bases spanning the gap. The CDR3 DNA follows: TGTGCCAGCAGACTTGGACAGGGAAACACCATATATTTT. It translates to CASRLGQGNTIYF.

Here the CDR3 DNA reads TGTGCCAGCAGTGGAGAGCGCAGGGGTTTGAGCTATGGCTACACCTTC. It yields the protein CASSGERRGLSYGYTF. This rearrangement joins TRBV6-1 to TRBJ1-2, with a weak D call TRBD1 (6 bases). The V and J ends lost 4 bases and 4 bases respectively, with 19 bases between them. CDR1 is MNHNS, CDR2 SASEGT, per germline. The CDR3 is 16 amino acids.

The CDR3 protein is CASSLRPGYGYTF. As DNA, the CDR3 is TGTGCCAGCAGTCTGCGTCCGGGGTATGGCTACACCTTC. The chain employs TRBV12-3 or TRBV12-4 and TRBJ1-2; D unclear. V lost 5 bases, J lost 5 bases, and 12 bases lay in between. The CDR3 contains 13 residues.

The chain combines TRBV6-5 with TRBJ1-5; D not certain. Per the germline V gene, CDR1 is MNHEY and CDR2 is SVGAGI. The CDR3 spans 13 residues. Trimming took 8 bases from V and 0 from J, leaving 8 bases between them. The CDR3 nucleotides read TGTGCCAGCGGCGGAGATAGCAATCAGCCCCAGCATTTT. This translates into CASGGDSNQPQHF.

The chain is built from TRBV18 and TRBJ2-5, with D perhaps TRBD1 (5 bases). Looked up from germline, CDR1 is KGHSH and CDR2 is LQKENI. The V and J ends lost 2 bases and 5 bases respectively, with 12 bases between them. This CDR3 spans 14 amino acids. The chain's CDR3 is CASSPTQQGETQYF. Written as DNA, the CDR3 is TGTGCCAGCTCACCAACCCAGCAGGGTGAGACCCAGTACTTC.

V usage is TRBV5-1 and J usage is TRBJ2-1, with D possibly TRBD1 on 6 matching bases. The V gene lost 4 bases and the J gene lost 0 bases, with 14 bases spanning the gap. The germline CDR1 and CDR2 sequences are SGHRS and YFSETQ. This CDR3 comprises 16 residues. CDR3 loop: CASSPLGAGSYNEQFF. The CDR3 DNA reads TGCGCCAGCAGCCCCTTGGGGGCAGGCTCCTACAATGAGCAGTTCTTC.

As concerns this clone: Other nucleotide sequences in the sample specify the same CDR3. J is TRBJ2-3 and V is TRBV3-1 (or the pseudogene TRBV3-2); 11 bases line up with TRBD2. This CDR3 spans 15 amino acids. With 6 bases clipped from V and 2 bases from J, the junction kept 4 bases outside the gene matches. The V gene's germline CDR1 is LGHDT and CDR2 YNNKEL (reference sequence). CDR3 region: CASSQGLAVTDTQYF. The CDR3 DNA follows: TGTGCCAGCAGTCAGGGACTAGCGGTCACAGATACGCAGTATTTT.

J is TRBJ2-5 and V is TRBV6-5, with 9 bases aligning to TRBD1. Germline values: CDR1 MNHEY, CDR2 SVGAGI. V trimming: 10 bases; J trimming: 5 bases; junction bases outside the gene matches: 11. This CDR3 contains 14 residues. Here the CDR3 DNA reads TGTGCCATCCGCGCCGGGACAGGGCTCGAGACCCAGTACTTC. Amino acids: CAIRAGTGLETQYF.

This chain joins TRBV30 and TRBJ2-3; TRBD1 might be the D (5 bases). Per the germline V gene, CDR1 is GTSNPN and CDR2 is SVGIG (reference sequence). Trimming took off 2 bases at V and 4 bases at J, with 13 bases between the two ends. This CDR3 comprises 14 residues. CDR3 loop: CAWSQGLNADTQYF. CDR3 bases: TGTGCCTGGAGTCAGGGTTTAAATGCAGATACGCAGTATTTT.

The chain links TRBV2 to TRBJ1-2; D gene uncertain. Between the trimmed V and J ends, which lost 8 bases and 5 bases, there was a span of 9 bases. The germline CDR1 and CDR2 sequences are SNHLY and FYNNEI. The CDR3 sequence is 11 residues long. This CDR3 reads CASSEAYGYTF. CDR3 nucleotide sequence: TGTGCCAGCTCAGAGGCTTATGGCTACACCTTC. Combining the CDR3 with reference TRBV2 and TRBJ1-2 gives the whole variable domain EPEVTQTPSHQVTQMGQEVILRCVPISNHLYFYWYRQILGQKVEFLVSFYNNEISEKSEIFDDQFSVERPDGSNFTLKIRSTKLEDSAMYFCASSEAYGYTFGSGTRLTVV.

The rearrangement joins TRBV18 to TRBJ2-1, with TRBD2 matching 7 bases. CDR1 and CDR2 (germline): KGHSH, LQKENI. The junction had 5 bases not matched to a gene; V was cut back by 5 bases and J by 10 bases. The CDR3 length is 12 residues. The CDR3 here is CASSNLAEEQFF. The CDR3 nucleotides read TGTGCCAGCTCAAACCTAGCGGAGGAGCAGTTCTTC.